This entry concerns a single T cell receptor (beta chain). Its antigen remains unknown. Amplification of TCR beta CDR3 regions used RNA as the template. HTBI primers were used for first-round RT-PCR of the TCR CDR3. TCRdb itself ran the multiplex PCR reads through MiXCR, one entry per CDR3 protein. The sample records approximately 600,000 distinct CDR3 sequences, approximately 14% being singletons. Each diagnosis drew on symptoms, thyroxine, TRAb, thyroid ultrasound and orbital computed tomography findings. The PBMCs studied were ones that came from about 10 ml fresh peripheral blood. V was shortened by 3 bases and J by 14 bases, with 17 bases between the two germline ends. The V gene's germline CDR1 is MGHDK and CDR2 SYGVNS. The CDR3 runs 14 residues. This specimen belongs to a study of T cells in Graves' hyperthyroidism and ophthalmopathy. On the study more broadly: Once the initial diagnosis was made, peripheral blood was obtained before any treatment.

Study-level findings and limits: The model foresaw ophthalmopathy a median around 6.4 months prior to onset.

The J gene is TRBJ1-6, the V gene TRBV25-1; D ambiguous. This sequence was found in a woman in her late teens or twenties with Graves' ophthalmopathy. What was sequenced was blood. In nucleotides, the CDR3 is TGTGCCAGCAGTGACAGTGACCGTGGATTCGCCCTCCACTTT. Its protein product is CASSDSDRGFALHF.